These T cell receptor beta chains were read from a single sample in a study of technical replicates of blood from several donors. The table came from immunoSEQ multiplex PCR; TCRdb's copy has only in-frame clones and leaves some out. The sample has just over 95,000 clones, about 94% seen once. The specimen was T cells isolated from PBMCs. Receptors originate from a human donor in good health. Each CDR3 is given with its conserved first and last residue. A D gene is named only where the DNA matches it firmly. For some rows the clone size is stated as once, few or many, or as a class when expanded; others skip it.

.	TRBJ1-5	TRBV11-2	.	CASSLGQISNQPQHF	TGTGCCAGCAGCTTAGGCCAGATTAGCAATCAGCCCCAGCATTTT
.	TRBJ2-7	TRBV7-6	.	CASSLAEIYEQYF	TGTGCCAGCAGCCTCGCGGAAATTTACGAGCAGTACTTC
.	TRBJ2-7	TRBV29-1	TRBD1	CSVAGTGYEQYF	TGCAGCGTTGCAGGGACAGGGTACGAGCAGTACTTC
.	TRBJ2-5	TRBV9	TRBD2	CASSGSGLASETQYF	TGTGCCAGCAGCGGATCGGGACTAGCATCGGAGACCCAGTACTTC
once	TRBJ2-5	TRBV11-3	TRBD2	CASSSLAGAGETQYF	TGTGCCAGCAGCTCACTAGCGGGAGCAGGGGAGACCCAGTACTTC
.	TRBJ1-5	TRBV6-5	.	CASRSDSYSNQPQHF	TGTGCCAGCAGATCCGACAGCTATAGCAATCAGCCCCAGCATTTT
.	TRBJ2-7	TRBV11-2	TRBD2	CASSLAGGSEQYF	TGTGCCAGCAGCTTAGCGGGAGGATCCGAGCAGTACTTC
.	TRBJ1-1	TRBV11-2	.	CASSLVGGITEAFF	TGTGCCAGCAGCCTAGTGGGGGGAATCACTGAAGCTTTCTTT
.	TRBJ2-7	TRBV5-4	.	CASSAAGPHSYEQYF	TGTGCCAGCAGCGCGGCGGGTCCTCATTCCTACGAGCAGTACTTC
.	TRBJ2-2	TRBV2	TRBD1	CASRGQESAGELFF	TGTGCCAGCAGGGGACAGGAATCGGCCGGGGAGCTGTTTTTT
.	TRBJ2-3	TRBV7-3	.	CASTPTGGAADTQYF	TGTGCCAGCACCCCTACGGGGGGCGCAGCCGATACGCAGTATTTT
.	TRBJ1-5	TRBV11-3	.	CASSITQGEEPQHF	TGTGCCAGCAGCATAACACAGGGAGAAGAGCCCCAGCATTTT
.	TRBJ2-7	TRBV29-1	TRBD2	CSVDISSGSEWGEQYF	TGCAGCGTTGATATCTCTAGCGGGAGTGAGTGGGGTGAGCAGTACTTC
.	TRBJ1-1	TRBV6-1	.	CASRTRTEAFF	TGTGCCAGCAGGACGAGGACTGAAGCTTTCTTT
.	TRBJ2-5	TRBV28	TRBD2	CASKAGGLVEWTQYF	TGTGCCAGCAAGGCGGGAGGCCTGGTGGAGTGGACCCAGTACTTC
.	TRBJ2-7	TRBV9	.	CASSVRDYYEQYF	TGTGCCAGCAGCGTACGAGACTACTACGAGCAGTACTTC
few	TRBJ1-1	TRBV6-4	TRBD1	CASSDQTGYAFF	TGTGCCAGCAGTGACCAGACAGGGTATGCTTTCTTT
.	TRBJ2-7	TRBV9	.	CASSVGGPGSYEQYF	TGTGCCAGCAGCGTAGGTGGGCCGGGGTCCTACGAGCAGTACTTC
.	TRBJ1-6	TRBV30	.	CAWSVGLSPLHF	TGTGCCTGGAGTGTAGGACTTTCACCCCTCCACTTT
.	TRBJ1-5	TRBV19	.	CASSMGLNQPQHF	TGTGCCAGTAGTATGGGGCTCAATCAGCCCCAGCATTTT
.	TRBJ2-7	TRBV6-5	TRBD1	CASKQQGDSYEQYF	TGTGCCAGCAAACAACAGGGGGATAGTTACGAGCAGTACTTC
.	TRBJ2-5	TRBV7-9	TRBD2	CASSLAIAGEETQYF	TGTGCCAGCAGCTTAGCGATAGCGGGAGAAGAGACCCAGTACTTC
.	TRBJ2-5	TRBV11-2	TRBD1	CASSWTGGRLETQYF	TGTGCCAGCAGTTGGACAGGGGGGAGGCTGGAGACCCAGTACTTC
once	TRBJ1-5	TRBV19	.	CASSKGGNQPQHF	TGTGCCAGTAGTAAGGGGGGCAATCAGCCCCAGCATTTT
.	TRBJ1-1	TRBV29-1	.	CSAQTGLHTEAFF	TGCAGCGCACAAACAGGGCTCCACACTGAAGCTTTCTTT
.	TRBJ2-7	TRBV7-3	.	CASSPGTSDEQYF	TGTGCCAGCAGCCCCGGGACTTCTGACGAGCAGTACTTC
once	TRBJ2-3	TRBV6-6	.	CASSFRQEHGTQYF	TGTGCCAGCAGTTTCCGACAGGAACACGGTACGCAGTATTTT
.	TRBJ2-1	TRBV7-2	.	CASSTRPQGANEQFF	TGTGCCAGCAGCACACGTCCTCAGGGTGCCAATGAGCAGTTCTTC
once	TRBJ2-7	TRBV28	.	CASSEQPSSYEQYF	TGTGCCAGCAGCGAGCAACCCTCTTCCTACGAGCAGTACTTC
.	TRBJ2-1	TRBV11-3	TRBD2	CASSLALLAGGRYEQFF	TGTGCCAGCAGCTTAGCCCTACTAGCGGGAGGGAGGTATGAGCAGTTCTTC
.	TRBJ2-7	TRBV15	.	CATKLQGSSYEQYF	TGTGCCACCAAGCTCCAGGGGTCCTCCTACGAGCAGTACTTC
few	TRBJ1-1	TRBV30	TRBD1	CAWSDDRGLTMNTEAFF	TGTGCCTGGAGTGATGACAGGGGGTTAACCATGAACACTGAAGCTTTCTTT
.	TRBJ2-1	TRBV5-1	TRBD1	CASSLAPPGQGANEQFF	TGCGCCAGCAGCCTCGCTCCTCCGGGACAGGGGGCGAATGAGCAGTTCTTC
.	TRBJ2-1	TRBV6-1	TRBD1	CASSPLTGGLNEQFF	TGTGCCAGCAGTCCTCTGACAGGGGGTCTCAATGAGCAGTTCTTC
.	TRBJ2-7	TRBV19	TRBD1	CASSGQDGKYEQYF	TGTGCCAGTTCTGGACAGGATGGTAAATACGAGCAGTACTTC
.	TRBJ1-1	TRBV7-2	.	CASSLSGDRGVF	TGTGCCAGCAGCTTATCAGGGGACCGAGGGGTCTTT
.	TRBJ2-3	TRBV27	TRBD2	CASSLYPQRREITDTQYF	TGTGCCAGCAGTTTATACCCCCAGAGGCGGGAGATCACAGATACGCAGTATTTT
.	TRBJ1-5	TRBV7-8	TRBD1	CASSSAQGGQPQHF	TGTGCCAGCAGCTCCGCACAGGGGGGACAGCCCCAGCATTTT
.	TRBJ1-2	TRBV7-2	.	CASSLGGGGYTF	TGTGCCAGCAGCTTAGGGGGGGGTGGCTACACCTTC
.	TRBJ1-1	TRBV7-8	.	CASSQAGQLNTEAFF	TGTGCCAGCAGCCAAGCTGGACAGCTAAACACTGAAGCTTTCTTT
.	TRBJ2-3	TRBV9	.	CASSVGEDTSTDTQYF	TGTGCCAGCAGCGTTGGGGAGGATACTAGCACAGATACGCAGTATTTT
.	TRBJ2-7	TRBV2	TRBD2	CASRDRDYLTYEQYF	TGTGCCAGCAGGGACCGGGACTACCTAACCTACGAGCAGTACTTC
.	TRBJ2-3	TRBV7-2	.	CASSFMGAEGDTQYF	TGTGCCAGCAGCTTTATGGGAGCGGAGGGAGATACGCAGTATTTT
.	TRBJ2-7	TRBV9	TRBD1	CASSATGEAYEQYF	TGTGCCAGCAGCGCGACAGGGGAGGCCTACGAGCAGTACTTC
.	TRBJ1-6	TRBV30	TRBD1	CACSGTEGSPLHF	TGTGCCTGTTCCGGGACAGAAGGCTCACCCCTCCACTTT
.	TRBJ2-2	TRBV5-1	.	CASRLNTGELFF	TGCGCCAGCAGACTGAACACCGGGGAGCTGTTTTTT
once	TRBJ1-1	TRBV29-1	.	CSSQSGVTEAFF	TGCAGCTCCCAATCGGGGGTCACTGAAGCTTTCTTT